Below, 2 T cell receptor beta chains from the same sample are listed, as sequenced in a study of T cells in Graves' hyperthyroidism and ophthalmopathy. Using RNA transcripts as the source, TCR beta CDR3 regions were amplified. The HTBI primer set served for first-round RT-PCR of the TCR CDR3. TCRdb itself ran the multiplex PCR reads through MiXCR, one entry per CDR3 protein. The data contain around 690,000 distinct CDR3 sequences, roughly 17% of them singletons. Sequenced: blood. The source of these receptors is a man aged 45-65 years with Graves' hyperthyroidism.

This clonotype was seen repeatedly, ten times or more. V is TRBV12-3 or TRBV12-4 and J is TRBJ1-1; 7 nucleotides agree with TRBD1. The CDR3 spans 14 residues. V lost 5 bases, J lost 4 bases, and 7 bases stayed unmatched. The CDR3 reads CASSPGQLGTEAFF. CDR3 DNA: TGTGCCAGCAGTCCGGGACAGCTGGGCACTGAAGCTTTCTTT.

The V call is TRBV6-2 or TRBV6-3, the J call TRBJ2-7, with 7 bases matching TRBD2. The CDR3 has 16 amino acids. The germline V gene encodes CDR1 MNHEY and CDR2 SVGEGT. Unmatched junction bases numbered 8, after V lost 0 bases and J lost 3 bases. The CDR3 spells CASSYSRSSGNYEQYF. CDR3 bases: TGTGCCAGCAGTTACTCTCGCTCTAGCGGAAACTACGAGCAGTACTTC.